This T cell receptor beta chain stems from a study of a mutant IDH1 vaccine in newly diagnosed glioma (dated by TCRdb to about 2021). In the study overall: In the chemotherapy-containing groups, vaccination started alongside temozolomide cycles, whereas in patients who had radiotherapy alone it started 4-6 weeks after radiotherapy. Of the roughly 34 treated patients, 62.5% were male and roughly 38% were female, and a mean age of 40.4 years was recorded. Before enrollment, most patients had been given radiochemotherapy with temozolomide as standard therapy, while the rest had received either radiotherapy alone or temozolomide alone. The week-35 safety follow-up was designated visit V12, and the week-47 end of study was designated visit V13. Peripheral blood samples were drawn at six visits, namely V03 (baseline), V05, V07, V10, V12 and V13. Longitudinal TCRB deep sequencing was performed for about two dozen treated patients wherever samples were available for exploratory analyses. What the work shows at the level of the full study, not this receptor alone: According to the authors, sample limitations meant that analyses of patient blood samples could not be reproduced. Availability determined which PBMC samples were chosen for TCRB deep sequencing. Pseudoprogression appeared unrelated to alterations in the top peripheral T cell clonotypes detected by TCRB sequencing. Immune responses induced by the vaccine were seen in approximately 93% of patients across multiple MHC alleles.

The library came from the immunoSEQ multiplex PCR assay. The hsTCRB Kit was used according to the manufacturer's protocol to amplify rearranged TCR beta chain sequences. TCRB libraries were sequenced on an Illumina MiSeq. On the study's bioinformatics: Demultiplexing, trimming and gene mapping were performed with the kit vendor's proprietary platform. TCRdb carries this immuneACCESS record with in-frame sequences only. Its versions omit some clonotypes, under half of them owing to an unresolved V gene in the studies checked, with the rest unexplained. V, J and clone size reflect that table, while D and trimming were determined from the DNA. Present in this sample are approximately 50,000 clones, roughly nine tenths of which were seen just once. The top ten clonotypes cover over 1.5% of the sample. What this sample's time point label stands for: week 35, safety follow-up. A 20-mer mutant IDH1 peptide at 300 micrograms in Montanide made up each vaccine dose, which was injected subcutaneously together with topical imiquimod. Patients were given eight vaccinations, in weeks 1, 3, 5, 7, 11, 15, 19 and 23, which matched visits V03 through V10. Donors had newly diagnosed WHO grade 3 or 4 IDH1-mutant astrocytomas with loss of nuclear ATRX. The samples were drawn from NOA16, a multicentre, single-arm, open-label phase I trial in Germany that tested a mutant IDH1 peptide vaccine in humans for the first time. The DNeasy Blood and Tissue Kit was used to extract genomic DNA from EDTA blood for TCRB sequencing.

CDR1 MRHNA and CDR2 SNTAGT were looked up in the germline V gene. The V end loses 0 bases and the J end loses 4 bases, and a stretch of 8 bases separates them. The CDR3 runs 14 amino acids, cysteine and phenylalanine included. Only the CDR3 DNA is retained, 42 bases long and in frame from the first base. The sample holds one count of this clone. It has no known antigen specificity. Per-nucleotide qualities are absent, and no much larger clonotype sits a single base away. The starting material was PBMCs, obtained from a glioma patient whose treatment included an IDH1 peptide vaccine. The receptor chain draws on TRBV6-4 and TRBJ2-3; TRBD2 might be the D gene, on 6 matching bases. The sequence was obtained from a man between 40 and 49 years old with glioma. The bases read TGTGCCAGCAGTGACTCGGGGGGTTCAGATACGCAGTATTTT. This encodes CASSDSGGSDTQYF.